This T cell receptor (beta chain) is from a study of early T cells in non-severe SARS-CoV-2 infection. The CDR3 loop spans 15 amino acids. Looked up from germline, CDR1 is MGHRA and CDR2 is YSYEKL. V lost 0 bases and J 6 bases, leaving 12 bases between the germline ends. This clonotype has a count of ten or more. A single record per CDR3 protein comes from TCRdb applying MiXCR to the 5' RACE reads. Seen here are tens of thousands of distinct CDR3 sequences, 5.5% to 7.5% observed once, and the top ten hold less than 9.5%. The chain joins TRBV4-1 to TRBJ2-1; possible D gene TRBD2, 6 bases. This sequence was found in an adult who was a healthcare worker with PCR-confirmed SARS-CoV-2 infection or an uninfected control (not recorded which). Sequencing input: whole blood. The CDR3 here is CASSQDRTIGNEQFF. Here the CDR3 DNA reads TGCGCCAGCAGCCAAGATCGGACTATCGGCAATGAGCAGTTCTTC.